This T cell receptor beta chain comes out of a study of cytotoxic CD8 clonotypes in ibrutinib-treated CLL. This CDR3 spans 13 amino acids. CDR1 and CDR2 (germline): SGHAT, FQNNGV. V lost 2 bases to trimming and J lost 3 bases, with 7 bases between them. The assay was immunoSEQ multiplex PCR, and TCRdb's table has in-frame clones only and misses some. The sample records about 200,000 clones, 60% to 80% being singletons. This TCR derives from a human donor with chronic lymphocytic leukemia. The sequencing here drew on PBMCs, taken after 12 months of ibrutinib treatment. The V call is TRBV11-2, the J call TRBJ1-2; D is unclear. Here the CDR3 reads CASSLNLYYGYTF. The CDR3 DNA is TGTGCCAGCAGCTTAAATTTGTACTATGGCTACACCTTC.